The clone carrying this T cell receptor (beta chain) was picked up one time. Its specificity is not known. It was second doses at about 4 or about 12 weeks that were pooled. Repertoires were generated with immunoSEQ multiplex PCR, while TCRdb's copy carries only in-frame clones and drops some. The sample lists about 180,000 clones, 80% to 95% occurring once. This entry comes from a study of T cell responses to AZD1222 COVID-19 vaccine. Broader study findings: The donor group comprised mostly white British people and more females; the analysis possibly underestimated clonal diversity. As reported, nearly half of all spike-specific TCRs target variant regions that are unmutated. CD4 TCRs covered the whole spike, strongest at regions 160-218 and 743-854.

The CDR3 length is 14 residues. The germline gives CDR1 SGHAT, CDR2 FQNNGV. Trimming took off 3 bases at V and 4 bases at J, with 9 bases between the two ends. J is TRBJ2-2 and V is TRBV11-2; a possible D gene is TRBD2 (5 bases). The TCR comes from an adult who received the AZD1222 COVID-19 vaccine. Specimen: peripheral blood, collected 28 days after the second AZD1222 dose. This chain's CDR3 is CASSFVEGTGELFF. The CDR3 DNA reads TGTGCCAGCAGCTTCGTCGAGGGCACCGGGGAGCTGTTTTTT.